One TCR beta chain is described in this entry. Data came from immunoSEQ multiplex PCR; TCRdb stores just in-frame clones and leaves some out. Of around 170,000 clones in the sample, roughly four fifths were seen once. The sample is drawn from a study of blood T cell repertoires in COVID-19. This CDR3 contains 14 residues. V lost 0 bases and J lost 3, with 9 bases in between. CDR1 is SGHRS, CDR2 YFSETQ, per germline. Material for sequencing was peripheral blood. The chain combines TRBV5-1 with TRBJ2-5; a weak D match, TRBD2 (6 bases). This TCR derives from a man in his thirties or forties with active or convalescent COVID-19. The CDR3 DNA is TGCGCCAGCAGCTTGGGGAGGGCCGAAGAGACCCAGTACTTC. Translated, it gives CASSLGRAEETQYF.